The following is a T cell receptor beta chain sequence with its context. The clone's antigen remains unknown. Nothing much larger sits one base from this clone, and base qualities are not available. The CDR3 regions of human TCRbeta chains were subjected to immunosequencing. The original pipeline was this. Repertoire TCRs were matched against a reference library of SARS-CoV-2-specific TCRs generated with the MIRA antigen-specificity platform. Breadth was defined as the fraction of unique TCRs that were SARS-CoV-2-associated, and depth was defined as the fraction of total T cells that were SARS-CoV-2-associated. Using the MIRA data, each spike-specific TCR was mapped to the spike region that the TCR reacts to and placed in a CD4 or CD8 class. Log10-transformed breadth and depth values were compared by one-way ANOVA with Sidak's multiple comparisons tests. This immuneACCESS table, as held by TCRdb, lists in-frame sequences with V and J called but not all clones. Of the missing ones, under half trace to an unresolved V gene in checked studies; the others have no known cause. D and trimming were read from the DNA, whereas the V and J calls and clone size are those reported in that table. The sample has roughly 200,000 clones on record, roughly 90% of them singletons. About 1.7% of the sample is taken by the ten largest.

Explained via the paper, the time point label denotes: about 28 days (+/-7) after the second vaccine dose. AZD1222 recipients given second doses at about 4 weeks or at about 12 weeks were pooled, since spike-specific TCR depth and breadth were not found to differ between the two schedules. Vaccinee samples were obtained from the UK trials COV001 and COV002, which included a single-blind randomized controlled phase 2/3 trial of AZD1222 (ChAdOx1 nCoV-19) in healthy adults. For TCRbeta chain sequencing, PBMC samples were collected from trial participants at day 0 and at day 28 after the second dose. These data are taken from a study of T cell responses to AZD1222 COVID-19 vaccine (TCRdb year 2021). In terms of the full investigation: A total of roughly 240 trial participants underwent TCR sequencing, of whom about 200 received two doses of AZD1222 and about 25 received two doses of the MenACWY control vaccine. Enrollment into the trials was organized by age into subgroups of 18-55, 56-69 and 70-plus years, and those subgroups contained around 150, 28 and 57 TCR-sequenced participants, respectively.

Trimming costs V 2 bases and J 6 bases, and their ends lie 14 bases apart. Inclusive of the bounding cysteine and phenylalanine, the CDR3 is 14 residues long. Of the read, only the CDR3 DNA is kept; its 42 bases are in frame from base 1. For CDR1 and CDR2, the germline V gene (reference sequence) lists LNHNV and YYDKDF. Broader findings and caveats from the paper: Only six or seven AZD1222 recipients were SARS-CoV-2 seropositive at baseline, limiting conclusions about previously exposed vaccinees. Spike-specific TCR breadth and depth rose significantly after two AZD1222 doses compared with day 0 and with MenACWY recipients. Because no samples from the day 14 peak response were available, repertoires could be characterized only after the peak T cell response. Participants were mostly white British, with more females than males. The authors suggested clonal diversity may have been underestimated. CD4 TCRs associated with the vaccine covered the entire spike protein, and the dominant responses were in regions 160-218 and 743-854. The 56-69-year group was small, and its depth increase did not reach significance, likely because of low power. Nearly half of unique spike-specific TCRs reportedly recognized epitopes outside regions mutated in the B.1.351 and B.1.1.7 variants.

The receptor comes from an adult who received the AZD1222 COVID-19 vaccine. The sequence joins TRBV15 to TRBJ2-7, with a tentative D gene TRBD1 over 5 matching bases. This specimen was peripheral blood, taken 28 days after the second AZD1222 dose. The DNA sequence is given as TGTGCCACCAGCAGATCACAGGAATTTAGCGAGCAGTACTTC. This gives the protein CATSRSQEFSEQYF.